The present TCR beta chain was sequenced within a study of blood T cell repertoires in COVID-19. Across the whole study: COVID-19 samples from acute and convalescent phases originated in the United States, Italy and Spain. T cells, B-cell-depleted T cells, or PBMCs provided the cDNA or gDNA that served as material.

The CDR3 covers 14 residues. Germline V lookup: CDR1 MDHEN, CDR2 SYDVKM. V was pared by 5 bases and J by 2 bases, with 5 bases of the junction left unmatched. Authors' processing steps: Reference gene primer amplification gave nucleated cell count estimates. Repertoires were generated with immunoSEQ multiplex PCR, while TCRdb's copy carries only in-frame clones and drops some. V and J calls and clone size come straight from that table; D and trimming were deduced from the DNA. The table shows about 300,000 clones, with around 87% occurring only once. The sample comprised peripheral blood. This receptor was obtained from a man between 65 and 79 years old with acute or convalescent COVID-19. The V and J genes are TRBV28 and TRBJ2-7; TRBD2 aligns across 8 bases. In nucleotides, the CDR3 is TGTGCCAGCAGTGTAGCGGGGCCCACCTACGAGCAGTACTTC. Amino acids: CASSVAGPTYEQYF.